The 16 T cell receptor beta chains below were found in one sample sequenced in a study of spatial heterogeneity in lung cancer. Described time point: sample taken at primary tumor resection. No cognate antigen is known for these TCRs. TCRdb processed the 5' RACE reads anew with MiXCR; each CDR3 protein has one entry. The table shows over a hundred distinct CDR3 sequences, with around 27% occurring only once. Points from the study as a whole: Counts of expanded intratumoral alpha and beta TCRs tracked tumor mutation counts.

This specimen was lung tumor tissue, taken at surgery. These receptors were obtained from a male donor with early-stage non-small cell lung cancer.

This clonotype showed up just a few times. This beta chain slipped into a library made for alpha chains as a stray read, so its size is not meaningful. The rearrangement uses TRBV7-2 and TRBJ1-1, with TRBD1 matching 7 bases. This CDR3 is built from 14 residues. V trimming: 5 bases; J trimming: 5 bases; junction bases outside the gene matches: 8. In germline, CDR1 is SGHTA, CDR2 FQGNSA. The CDR3 reads CASSELQGGTEAFF. Here the CDR3 DNA reads TGTGCCAGCAGCGAGCTTCAGGGGGGGACTGAAGCTTTCTTT.

This clonotype has a handful of counts. A library made for alpha chains picked up this beta chain off target, so its size means little. The chain combines TRBV7-9 with TRBJ2-1; D unclear. Per the germline V gene, CDR1 is SEHNR and CDR2 is FQNEAQ (reference sequence). The V end lost 1 base, the J end lost 8 bases, and 12 bases lay between the germline ends. The CDR3 has 14 residues. The chain's CDR3 is CASSLDSYQDEQFF. The CDR3 DNA sequence: TGTGCCAGCAGCTTAGACTCCTATCAGGATGAGCAGTTCTTC.

Of note for this clonotype: For a library built for alpha chains, this beta chain is a stray read; little rests on its size. J is TRBJ1-2 and V is TRBV5-1, with no clear D. In germline, CDR1 is SGHRS, CDR2 YFSETQ. Trimming stripped 4 bases from V and 2 bases from J, with 12 bases between. The CDR3 spans 14 residues. CDR3 sequence: CASSPDGMNYGYTF. As DNA, the CDR3 is TGCGCCAGCAGCCCGGACGGGATGAACTATGGCTACACCTTC.

Concerning this clonotype: This beta chain lies outside the target of a library built for alpha chains; its clone size means little. The CDR3 DNA sequence: TGCGCCAGCAGCCAAGATTGGGAGGGAAATGAGCAGTTCTTC. Amino acids: CASSQDWEGNEQFF. V gene TRBV4-3 combines with J gene TRBJ2-1; TRBD2 matches at 7 bases. CDR3 size: 14 residues. The germline V gene encodes CDR1 LGHNA and CDR2 YSLEER. V shed 0 bases and J 7 bases; nucleotides not matched to a gene: 3.

About this clonotype: The library was designed around alpha chains, so this beta chain is a stray read whose abundance carries little weight. The genes are TRBV19 and TRBJ1-4; D call uncertain. This CDR3 region has 13 residues. Germline lookup yields CDR1 LNHDA and CDR2 SQIVND (reference sequence). With 0 bases removed from V and 12 bases from J, the gap between germline ends came to 11 bases. CDR3 sequence: CASSIDRGGQLFF. CDR3 sequence (DNA): TGTGCCAGTAGTATAGATCGGGGAGGTCAACTGTTTTTT.

This clonotype came up a few times. The size of this beta chain means little, since it is a stray read in a library made for alpha chains. This chain uses TRBV20-1 with TRBJ2-5; 7 positions agree with TRBD2. Germline CDR1 and CDR2: DFQATT and SNEGSKA (reference sequence). The CDR3 consists of 14 residues. J lost 0 bases, V lost 7 bases, and 8 bases had no gene match. The CDR3 spells CSVTEAGNQETQYF. The CDR3 DNA is TGCAGTGTTACGGAAGCGGGAAACCAAGAGACCCAGTACTTC.

This clonotype qualifies as hyperexpanded. Being off target in a library aimed at alpha chains, this beta chain has a size of little meaning. The gene calls are TRBV13 and TRBJ2-1, with D perhaps assigned TRBD1 or TRBD2 (5 bases each). Germline loops: CDR1 PRHDT, CDR2 FYEKMQ (reference sequence). V dropped 4 bases and J dropped 7 bases, with 11 bases sitting between them. This CDR3 is built from 13 residues. The CDR3 spells CASSSGTGNEQFF. CDR3 sequence (DNA): TGTGCCAGCAGCTCCGGGACGGGGAATGAGCAGTTCTTC.

Comments on this clonotype: Since it is a stray read in a library aimed at alpha chains, this beta chain has a size that is not meaningful. CDR3 protein: CSARKGNEQYF. The CDR3, as DNA: TGCAGTGCTAGAAAGGGGAACGAGCAGTACTTC. The chain recombines TRBV20-1 with TRBJ2-7, with a possible D match to TRBD1 (5 bases). This CDR3 comprises 11 residues. Germline CDR1 DFQATT, CDR2 SNEGSKA (reference sequence). V lost 2 bases and J 5 bases, leaving 7 bases between the germline ends.

This clonotype was counted only a few times. Within a library made for alpha chains, this beta chain is off target, and its count is uninformative. The chain employs TRBV10-3 and TRBJ1-2; the D is unclear. CDR1 ENHRY and CDR2 SYGVKD come from the germline V gene. CDR3 length equals 13 residues. The V gene lost 5 bases and the J gene lost 0 bases, with 7 bases spanning the gap. CDR3 nucleotide sequence: TGTGCCATCAGTCCCCAGGCTAACTATGGCTACACCTTC. It yields the protein CAISPQANYGYTF.

Points on this clonotype: This beta chain is an off-target read within a library intended for alpha chains, so its frequency means little. The J gene is TRBJ1-3, the V gene TRBV30, with D perhaps matching TRBD1 (6 bases). This CDR3 has 14 residues. Trimming removed 5 bases from V and 0 bases from J, with 11 bases in between. Germline loops: CDR1 GTSNPN, CDR2 SVGIG (reference sequence). The CDR3 DNA sequence: TGTGCCTGGCATGGGGGCTTCTCTGGAAACACCATATATTTT. Translating it yields CAWHGGFSGNTIYF.

This clonotype was detected a few times. This beta chain appears as a stray read in a library generated for alpha chains; its size is not informative. The chain couples TRBV27 to TRBJ1-1; possible D gene TRBD1, 5 bases. CDR3 length equals 14 residues. Trimming pared 6 bases from V and 3 bases from J, leaving 14 bases between. Germline CDR1 and CDR2: MNHEY and SMNVEV (reference sequence). CDR3 loop: CASSYSDTYTEAFF. The CDR3, as DNA: TGTGCCAGCAGCTATTCGGACACATACACTGAAGCTTTCTTT.

The sample holds a few counts of this clonotype. The library was prepared for alpha chains; this beta chain is a stray read, so its frequency means little. The chain uses TRBV29-1 and TRBJ2-7; TRBD2 matches at 11 bases. Germline V gene lookup returns CDR1 SQVTM and CDR2 ANQGSEA. V lost 5 bases to trimming and J lost 2 bases; unmatched junction nucleotides: 5. There are 14 residues in the CDR3. Here the CDR3 reads CSVRLAGGPYEQYV. The CDR3 DNA sequence: TGCAGCGTTAGGCTAGCGGGGGGACCCTACGAGCAGTACGTC.

With regard to this clonotype: The junction departs from the called germline gene at one end, perhaps through a read error. Because the library targeted alpha chains, this beta chain is an off-target read whose size means little. This chain links TRBV29-1 with TRBJ1-1; D not resolved. The CDR3 is 12 amino acids. CDR1 and CDR2 (germline): SQVTM, ANQGSEA. The CDR3 bases are TGCAGCGGTGAAAGACCAGGCACTGAAGCTTTCTTT. It encodes CSGERPGTEAFF.

This clonotype has a single count. Within a library made for alpha chains, this beta chain is off target, and its count is uninformative. The J gene is TRBJ1-1, the V gene TRBV6-5, with D perhaps TRBD1 (6 bases). Germline CDR1 reads MNHEY; CDR2 reads SVGAGI. The CDR3 covers 13 residues. Trimming removed 7 bases from V and 4 bases from J, with 13 bases in between. The CDR3 DNA is TGTGCCAGCAACCTACAGGGAAGCACTGAAGCTTTCTTT. This gives the protein CASNLQGSTEAFF.

As concerns this clonotype: A library prepared for alpha chains yielded this beta chain as an off-target read; its size is of little meaning. The chain recombines TRBV20-1 with TRBJ1-1, with D possibly being TRBD1 (6 bases). The V and J ends lost 6 bases and 11 bases respectively, with 19 bases between them. Germline loops: CDR1 DFQATT, CDR2 SNEGSKA (reference sequence). The CDR3 loop spans 12 amino acids. The CDR3, as DNA: TGCAGTGCGTTACAGGGAAAAGGGGACGCTTTCTTT. Its protein product is CSALQGKGDAFF.

As to this clonotype: Without the conserved terminal phenylalanine or tryptophan, this CDR3 likely stems from a read error. A library prepared for alpha chains yielded this beta chain as an off-target read; its size is of little meaning. The rearrangement uses TRBV7-3 and TRBJ2-3; a possible D gene is TRBD2 (6 bases). This CDR3 has 14 residues. Trimming shortened V by 5 bases and J by 6 bases, and 15 bases separated the two germline ends. CDR1 is SGHTA and CDR2 is FQGTGA in the germline V gene. The CDR3 nucleotides are TGTGCCAGCAGCCCCCGCGGGGAGTCTGATACGCAGTATTGT. Its translation is CASSPRGESDTQYC.